Listed below are T cell receptor beta chains from one sample, sequenced in a study of shared clonotypes between healthy human individuals. Sequencing was performed with immunoSEQ multiplex PCR; in TCRdb, only in-frame clones are kept and a portion is missing. The profile shows about 2.5 million clones, 85% to 95% of them singletons. Sequencing input: naive CD4+ T cells from PBMCs. These receptor sequences come from a man aged 18 to 29 in good health. Some clones in this sample may be carry-over from other donors' samples. CDR3s include the opening cysteine and the closing phenylalanine or tryptophan. A D gene is named only where the DNA matches it firmly. A row's size may be missing; if present it is once, few, many or a size class.

clone_size: -; d_call: -; v_call: TRBV5-1; j_call: TRBJ2-5; cdr3_nt: TGCGCCAGCAGCTTAGGAAGAGGGGAGGAGACCCAGTACTTC; cdr3_aa: CASSLGRGEETQYF
clone_size: -; d_call: -; v_call: TRBV29-1; j_call: TRBJ2-3; cdr3_nt: TGCAGCGTTCAGGGACTGCCCCTGAGCACAGATACGCAGTATTTT; cdr3_aa: CSVQGLPLSTDTQYF
clone_size: -; d_call: -; v_call: TRBV18; j_call: TRBJ2-1; cdr3_nt: TGTGCCAGCTCACCTTTTAACAGCTCCTACAATGAGCAGTTCTTC; cdr3_aa: CASSPFNSSYNEQFF
clone_size: -; d_call: TRBD2; v_call: TRBV5-1; j_call: TRBJ2-1; cdr3_nt: TGCGCCAGCAGCTTGGACCCCGTTGGGACTAGCGGGAGGTATGAGCAGTTCTTC; cdr3_aa: CASSLDPVGTSGRYEQFF
clone_size: -; d_call: TRBD1; v_call: TRBV5-1; j_call: TRBJ2-1; cdr3_nt: TGCGCCAGCAGCCAGTGGGACAGGGAGTACAATGAGCAGTTCTTC; cdr3_aa: CASSQWDREYNEQFF
clone_size: -; d_call: -; v_call: TRBV11-3; j_call: TRBJ2-3; cdr3_nt: TGTGCCAGCAGCTCCGGTCGAGCCGGGCCAGATACGCAGTATTTT; cdr3_aa: CASSSGRAGPDTQYF
clone_size: once; d_call: -; v_call: TRBV18; j_call: TRBJ2-1; cdr3_nt: TGTGCCAGCTCACCAGCCGACTCCTCCTACAATGAGCAGTTCTTC; cdr3_aa: CASSPADSSYNEQFF
clone_size: -; d_call: -; v_call: TRBV19; j_call: TRBJ1-1; cdr3_nt: TGTGCCAGTAGTAGCGGGTCGTCAGGAAACACTGAAGCTTTCTTT; cdr3_aa: CASSSGSSGNTEAFF
clone_size: -; d_call: TRBD1; v_call: TRBV19; j_call: TRBJ1-1; cdr3_nt: TGTGCCAGTAGTATAGAGGGCAGGGGGGCCTTGAACACTGAAGCTTTCTTT; cdr3_aa: CASSIEGRGALNTEAFF
clone_size: once; d_call: -; v_call: TRBV6-5; j_call: TRBJ1-1; cdr3_nt: TGTGCCAGCAGAGCAGGGGTGAGGACTGAAGCTTTCTTT; cdr3_aa: CASRAGVRTEAFF
clone_size: -; d_call: -; v_call: TRBV7-3; j_call: TRBJ2-7; cdr3_nt: TGTGCCAGCAGCTTAACCGGAGGGGACTACGAGCAGTACTTC; cdr3_aa: CASSLTGGDYEQYF
clone_size: -; d_call: TRBD2; v_call: TRBV10-3; j_call: TRBJ2-1; cdr3_nt: TGTGCCATCAGTGAGTTACTAGCGGGATTAGGCAATGAGCAGTTCTTC; cdr3_aa: CAISELLAGLGNEQFF
clone_size: -; d_call: TRBD1; v_call: TRBV19; j_call: TRBJ1-1; cdr3_nt: TGTGCCAGTAGTCGAAACAGGGGGAACACTGAAGCTTTCTTT; cdr3_aa: CASSRNRGNTEAFF
clone_size: -; d_call: TRBD1; v_call: TRBV9; j_call: TRBJ1-1; cdr3_nt: TGTGCCAGTAGCGTAGCTCTTGAAGGACAGGGCGAAGCTTTCTTT; cdr3_aa: CASSVALEGQGEAFF
clone_size: -; d_call: -; v_call: TRBV2; j_call: TRBJ1-5; cdr3_nt: TGTGCCAGCGGAAGGCAGGACAATCAGCCCCAGCATTTT; cdr3_aa: CASGRQDNQPQHF
clone_size: -; d_call: TRBD2; v_call: TRBV10-1; j_call: TRBJ2-3; cdr3_nt: TGCGCCAGCAGTAACAGACTAGCGGCGGGCACAGATACGCAGTATTTT; cdr3_aa: CASSNRLAAGTDTQYF
clone_size: -; d_call: TRBD1; v_call: TRBV11-2; j_call: TRBJ1-3; cdr3_nt: TGTGCCAGCAGCTCCCAGGGGGTCTCTGGAAACACCATATATTTT; cdr3_aa: CASSSQGVSGNTIYF
clone_size: -; d_call: -; v_call: TRBV7-3; j_call: TRBJ2-7; cdr3_nt: TGTGCCAGCAGTCGTTCCGGGACCGAGTTTTACGAGCAGTACTTC; cdr3_aa: CASSRSGTEFYEQYF
clone_size: -; d_call: TRBD2; v_call: TRBV5-1; j_call: TRBJ2-1; cdr3_nt: TGCGCCAGCAGCTTCGGTCTACTAGCGGGAGGGAGTGAGCAGTTCTTC; cdr3_aa: CASSFGLLAGGSEQFF
clone_size: few; d_call: -; v_call: TRBV7-9; j_call: TRBJ1-2; cdr3_nt: TGTGCCAGCAGCTTAGGGGTTAACTATGGCTACACCTTC; cdr3_aa: CASSLGVNYGYTF
clone_size: few; d_call: -; v_call: TRBV28; j_call: TRBJ2-2; cdr3_nt: TGTGCCAGCAGCCTTATCGTCGGGGAGCTGTTTTTT; cdr3_aa: CASSLIVGELFF
clone_size: -; d_call: TRBD2; v_call: TRBV5-4; j_call: TRBJ2-1; cdr3_nt: TGTGCCAGCAGCCGGGAGGGACTAGCGGGGGACAATGAGCAGTTCTTC; cdr3_aa: CASSREGLAGDNEQFF
clone_size: -; d_call: -; v_call: TRBV5-1; j_call: TRBJ1-3; cdr3_nt: TGCGCCAGCAGCTTGATCGCAGGGGAAATCTCTGGAAACACCATATATTTT; cdr3_aa: CASSLIAGEISGNTIYF
clone_size: once; d_call: -; v_call: TRBV6-5; j_call: TRBJ2-1; cdr3_nt: TGTGCCAGCAGTTTCCACGGATTTAGCTCCTACAATGAGCAGTTCTTC; cdr3_aa: CASSFHGFSSYNEQFF
clone_size: -; d_call: TRBD1; v_call: TRBV5-1; j_call: TRBJ1-5; cdr3_nt: TGCGCCAGCAGTCAAGGGGGCGGCAATCAGCCCCAGCATTTT; cdr3_aa: CASSQGGGNQPQHF
clone_size: -; d_call: -; v_call: TRBV28; j_call: TRBJ2-1; cdr3_nt: TGTGCCAGCAGTTTTTCTGACTCGCGGGCCTACAATGAGCAGTTCTTC; cdr3_aa: CASSFSDSRAYNEQFF
clone_size: -; d_call: TRBD1; v_call: TRBV2; j_call: TRBJ2-7; cdr3_nt: TGTGCCAGCAGGGGGACAGGTTCCTACGAGCAGTACTTC; cdr3_aa: CASRGTGSYEQYF
clone_size: -; d_call: -; v_call: TRBV30; j_call: TRBJ1-6; cdr3_nt: TGTGCCTGGAGTCCGGAGGTCGGGGGCTCACCCCTCCACTTT; cdr3_aa: CAWSPEVGGSPLHF
clone_size: few; d_call: TRBD2; v_call: TRBV5-1; j_call: TRBJ2-5; cdr3_nt: TGCGCCAGCAGCTTGACCCTCACGACTAGCGGGAGTGGTTCCCAGTACTTC; cdr3_aa: CASSLTLTTSGSGSQYF
clone_size: -; d_call: TRBD1; v_call: TRBV6-5; j_call: TRBJ1-1; cdr3_nt: TGTGCCAGCAGCCCAAGGAGGGGGCGATGGGGTGACGCTTTCTTT; cdr3_aa: CASSPRRGRWGDAFF
clone_size: -; d_call: TRBD2; v_call: TRBV5-1; j_call: TRBJ2-5; cdr3_nt: TGCGCCAGCAGCGGGGGGCTAGCGGGCCGACAAGAGACCCAGTACTTC; cdr3_aa: CASSGGLAGRQETQYF
clone_size: -; d_call: -; v_call: TRBV19; j_call: TRBJ1-2; cdr3_nt: TGTGCCAGTAGTATAATCAGGGCGGACTATGGCTACACCTTC; cdr3_aa: CASSIIRADYGYTF
clone_size: -; d_call: -; v_call: TRBV14; j_call: TRBJ1-4; cdr3_nt: TGTGCCAGCAGCCCTAACGTCTTGGGGGGGAAACTGTTTTTT; cdr3_aa: CASSPNVLGGKLFF
clone_size: -; d_call: TRBD2; v_call: TRBV4-1; j_call: TRBJ2-3; cdr3_nt: TGCGCCAGCAGCCGGGGAGGAGGGACTAGCGGGAGTGCAGATACGCAGTATTTT; cdr3_aa: CASSRGGGTSGSADTQYF
clone_size: -; d_call: TRBD1; v_call: TRBV28; j_call: TRBJ1-5; cdr3_nt: TGTGCCAGCAGTCTCCCCCCCTGGACAGGGGGTTTGATTCAGCCCCAGCATTTT; cdr3_aa: CASSLPPWTGGLIQPQHF
clone_size: -; d_call: TRBD1; v_call: TRBV15; j_call: TRBJ1-1; cdr3_nt: TGTGCCACCAGCAGAGCTTGGGCAGGGGGGATTTTGAACACTGAAGCTTTCTTT; cdr3_aa: CATSRAWAGGILNTEAFF
clone_size: once; d_call: -; v_call: TRBV9; j_call: TRBJ2-1; cdr3_nt: TGTGCCAGCAGCGGGGCCGGGGACAATGAGCAGTTCTTC; cdr3_aa: CASSGAGDNEQFF
clone_size: -; d_call: -; v_call: TRBV6-6; j_call: TRBJ2-7; cdr3_nt: TGTGCCAGCAGTTACCCATCAGGCGGAAGCTCCTACGAGCAGTACTTC; cdr3_aa: CASSYPSGGSSYEQYF
clone_size: -; d_call: TRBD2; v_call: TRBV9; j_call: TRBJ2-7; cdr3_nt: TGTGCCAGCAGCTCCGGGACTAGCGGCTACGAGCAGTACTTC; cdr3_aa: CASSSGTSGYEQYF
clone_size: once; d_call: TRBD1; v_call: TRBV15; j_call: TRBJ1-4; cdr3_nt: TGTGCCACCAGCATAATACCGGCCGGGACAGGCAATGAAAAACTGTTTTTT; cdr3_aa: CATSIIPAGTGNEKLFF
clone_size: once; d_call: -; v_call: TRBV4-2; j_call: TRBJ1-1; cdr3_nt: TGTGCCAGCAGCCAGGACCCAGGGGAGACTGAAGCTTTCTTT; cdr3_aa: CASSQDPGETEAFF
clone_size: -; d_call: TRBD1; v_call: TRBV5-4; j_call: TRBJ1-1; cdr3_nt: TGTGCCAGCAGCTCCGGGACAGGGGTAAACACTGAAGCTTTCTTT; cdr3_aa: CASSSGTGVNTEAFF
clone_size: -; d_call: -; v_call: TRBV4-2; j_call: TRBJ2-3; cdr3_nt: TGTGCCAGCAGCCAAGAGGAGATAGGGGCCAGGGGAAGAGATACGCAGTATTTT; cdr3_aa: CASSQEEIGARGRDTQYF
clone_size: -; d_call: -; v_call: TRBV2; j_call: TRBJ1-1; cdr3_nt: TGTGCCAGCGGGGCCCAGACCCATTACACTGAAGCTTTCTTT; cdr3_aa: CASGAQTHYTEAFF
clone_size: -; d_call: -; v_call: TRBV6-5; j_call: TRBJ1-1; cdr3_nt: TGTGCCAGCCGCGCGATGGGGGGCACTGAAGCTTTCTTT; cdr3_aa: CASRAMGGTEAFF
clone_size: -; d_call: -; v_call: TRBV30; j_call: TRBJ2-7; cdr3_nt: TGTGCCTGGAGTGTAGAGAGTTTTAGCTCCTACGAGCAGTACTTC; cdr3_aa: CAWSVESFSSYEQYF
clone_size: -; d_call: -; v_call: TRBV9; j_call: TRBJ2-7; cdr3_nt: TGTGCCAGCAGCGTAGAGGCCGGACAGAACTACGAGCAGTACTTC; cdr3_aa: CASSVEAGQNYEQYF
clone_size: -; d_call: -; v_call: TRBV28; j_call: TRBJ2-5; cdr3_nt: TGTGCCAGCGGGGACCTTGGGGCCTACGGGGAGACCCAGTACTTC; cdr3_aa: CASGDLGAYGETQYF
clone_size: -; d_call: TRBD2; v_call: TRBV14; j_call: TRBJ2-3; cdr3_nt: TGTGCCAGCAGCCAAAGTGCGGGAGGCAGCACAGATACGCAGTATTTT; cdr3_aa: CASSQSAGGSTDTQYF